Below, 29 T cell receptor beta chains from the same sample are listed, as sequenced in a study of blood T cells in healthy people across ages. The second PCR ran roughly 6 to 12 cycles with a sample-barcoded 5' primer and J-beta primers. MiXCR was run by TCRdb on the 5' RACE reads, yielding one entry per CDR3 protein. The table lists about 780,000 distinct CDR3 sequences, approximately 67% of them singletons. Sequencing was done on a sample of blood. The receptors were sampled from a man between 25 and 39 years old in good health.

This clonotype occurred once. The chain employs TRBV20-1 and TRBJ2-7, with D unclear. Germline V CDR1 and CDR2: DFQATT, SNEGSKA (reference sequence). The length of the CDR3 is 10 residues. Trimming removed 7 bases at V and 3 bases at J, with 7 bases between. For the CDR3, the DNA is TGCAGTGTTACAGACTACGAGCAGTACTTC. Its protein product is CSVTDYEQYF.

This clonotype was seen a handful of times. The chain couples TRBV4-1 to TRBJ2-1; 9 nucleotides match TRBD2. Germline-derived CDR1 and CDR2 are MGHRA and YSYEKL. There are 15 residues in the CDR3. V was clipped by 4 bases and J by 7 bases; unmatched bases: 8. CDR3 in DNA: TGCGCCAGCAGCCCAGGGGCGGGGGGGCGAAATGAGCAGTTCTTC. Its protein product is CASSPGAGGRNEQFF.

The rearrangement uses TRBV2 and TRBJ2-1; D may be TRBD2 (5 bases). Trimming cost V 5 bases and J 9 bases, with 14 bases left between them. Germline CDR1 and CDR2: SNHLY and FYNNEI. The CDR3 has 13 amino acids. CDR3 bases: TGTGCCAGCAGTAAAAGGACTGACGTTGAGCAGTTCTTC. It translates to CASSKRTDVEQFF.

The CDR3 DNA is TGTGCCAGCAGCGTAGCGGGGTTAAACACTTACAATGAGCAGTTCTTC. Its protein is CASSVAGLNTYNEQFF. The chain recombines TRBV9 with TRBJ2-1; TRBD2 might be the D (5 bases). Germline V gene lookup returns CDR1 SGDLS and CDR2 YYNGEE. Trimming left V 0 bases short and J 4 bases short, with 14 bases between. This CDR3 contains 16 residues.

The chain links TRBV4-3 to TRBJ2-3; TRBD2 is a possible D gene (6 bases). Germline assignment: CDR1 LGHNA and CDR2 YSLEER. CDR3 length: 16 amino acids. The V end was cut by 1 base, the J end by 4 bases, with 15 bases between. CDR3 sequence: CASSQGGVVYPDTQYF. The CDR3 nucleotides are TGCGCCAGCAGCCAAGGGGGGGTGGTCTACCCAGATACGCAGTATTTT.

The chain recombines TRBV9 with TRBJ2-7, with 7 nucleotides matching TRBD1. The trim removed 3 bases at V and 0 bases at J, leaving 6 bases unmatched. CDR1 and CDR2 from the germline V gene are SGDLS and YYNGEE. CDR3 length: 15 amino acids. CDR3 amino acids: CASSATGTASYEQYF. The CDR3 DNA follows: TGTGCCAGCAGCGCAACCGGGACAGCCTCCTACGAGCAGTACTTC.

The rearrangement links TRBV7-9 to TRBJ2-3; TRBD2 aligns across 7 bases. Looked up from germline, CDR1 is SEHNR and CDR2 is FQNEAQ (reference sequence). The V gene end was trimmed by 0 bases and the J gene end by 2 bases; junction bases not matched to a gene: 5. CDR3 length: 16 residues. The CDR3 sequence: CASSLASSGATDTQYF. The CDR3 region has the DNA TGTGCCAGCAGCTTAGCGTCCAGCGGGGCCACAGATACGCAGTATTTT.

About this clonotype itself: Because the CDR3 is missing its conserved closing phenylalanine or tryptophan, this is likely a read error. This chain joins TRBV5-5 and TRBJ2-5; 8 bases fit TRBD1. This CDR3 comprises 13 residues. CDR1 SGHKS and CDR2 YYEKEE come from the germline V gene (reference sequence). Trimming took 3 bases from V and 5 from J; bases not matched to a gene: 3. Written as DNA, the CDR3 is TGTGCCAGCAGCTGTGACAGGGGTGAGACCCAGTACATC. This sequence encodes CASSCDRGETQYI.

The chain recombines TRBV20-1 with TRBJ2-1, with 8 nucleotides matching TRBD2. Germline CDR1 is DFQATT and CDR2 is SNEGSKA (reference sequence). After removal of 6 bases from V and 4 bases from J, the junction contained 11 bases not matched to a gene. This CDR3 is built from 15 residues. The CDR3 DNA is TGCAGTGCCCCCCCTCTAGCGGGTGATTACAATGAGCAGTTCTTC. Its translation is CSAPPLAGDYNEQFF.

The chain is built from TRBV5-5 and TRBJ1-1, with 7 bases lining up with TRBD1. CDR3 length: 16 amino acids. Per germline, CDR1 SGHKS and CDR2 YYEKEE (reference sequence). V lost 6 bases and J lost 11; bases outside the gene matches: 22. The CDR3 region is CASILTTPTGSREAFF. For the CDR3, the DNA is TGTGCCAGCATCCTTACGACTCCGACAGGGAGCAGAGAGGCTTTCTTT.

The chain links TRBV5-1 to TRBJ2-3; no reliable D call. The CDR3 is made up of 16 amino acids. V gave up 0 bases and J gave up 2 bases, with 13 bases separating them. Looked up from germline, CDR1 is SGHRS and CDR2 is YFSETQ. The CDR3 DNA follows: TGCGCCAGCAGCTTGGGTGGGCGGAGACCCACAGATACGCAGTATTTT. Protein product: CASSLGGRRPTDTQYF.

There are a few counts of this clonotype. The chain employs TRBV20-1 and TRBJ2-7; D is unclear. Trimming took 4 bases from V and 4 from J, leaving 8 bases between them. This CDR3 spans 11 amino acids. Germline V gives CDR1 DFQATT, CDR2 SNEGSKA (reference sequence). This CDR3 reads CSATDLYEQYF. CDR3 DNA: TGCAGTGCTACCGACCTATACGAGCAGTACTTC.

This clonotype was detected only a few times. CDR3: CSAGTSINPWQFF. CDR3 bases: TGCAGCGCAGGGACATCAATAAACCCTTGGCAGTTCTTC. The V and J genes are TRBV29-1 and TRBJ2-1; weak D call: TRBD1 (6 bases). This CDR3 contains 13 residues. V was clipped by 7 bases and J by 12 bases, with 22 bases between them. Germline loops: CDR1 SQVTM, CDR2 ANQGSEA.

This clonotype was seen ten or more times. The gene calls are TRBV6-2 or TRBV6-3 and TRBJ2-1; 11 bases are a match to TRBD1. The CDR3 totals 17 residues. CDR1 is MNHEY and CDR2 is SVGEGT in the germline V gene. Losses at the gene ends were 6 bases for V and 10 bases for J; bases not matched to a gene: 17. The CDR3 sequence is CASRPPSGQGAIMEQFF. CDR3 nucleotide sequence: TGTGCCAGCAGACCCCCCTCCGGACAGGGGGCGATAATGGAGCAGTTCTTC.

The CDR3 sequence is CSAKDRYNEQYF. CDR3 DNA: TGCAGTGCTAAGGACAGGTACAATGAGCAGTACTTC. V is TRBV20-1 and J is TRBJ2-1; the match to TRBD1 covers 7 bases. Matching the DNA end better, TRBJ2-7 makes the J call doubtful. CDR1 is DFQATT and CDR2 is SNEGSKA in the germline V gene (reference sequence). This CDR3 is 12 amino acids long.

The V call is TRBV9, the J call TRBJ2-5; D is tentatively TRBD1 or TRBD2 (5 bases each). CDR1 SGDLS and CDR2 YYNGEE come from the germline V gene. Between the trimmed V and J ends, which lost 0 bases and 4 bases, there was a span of 10 bases. The CDR3 is 14 amino acids. The CDR3 DNA sequence: TGTGCCAGCAGCGTAGGGTGGGGGACAGAGACCCAGTACTTC. Translation: CASSVGWGTETQYF.

The gene calls are TRBV7-2 and TRBJ2-4; D is perhaps TRBD2 (6 bases). The V gene's germline CDR1 is SGHTA and CDR2 FQGNSA. Trimming left V 1 base short and J 0 bases short, with 13 bases between. The length of the CDR3 is 17 residues. The CDR3 reads CASSLVSAGLAKNIQYF. The CDR3 nucleotides are TGTGCCAGCAGCTTAGTGTCCGCGGGACTAGCCAAAAACATTCAGTACTTC.

This clonotype was counted ten times or more. The V and J genes are TRBV29-1 and TRBJ1-2, with TRBD1 matching 8 bases. The CDR3 has 14 residues. Germline CDR1 reads SQVTM; CDR2 reads ANQGSEA. The V and J ends lost 4 bases and 5 bases, in that order; junction bases with no gene match: 9. The CDR3, as DNA: TGCAGCGTTGGGGAGGACAGGGCATCGTATGGCTACACCTTC. It encodes CSVGEDRASYGYTF.

The chain uses TRBV3-1 and TRBJ2-4, with unresolved D. The J call is uncertain, as TRBJ2-7 better fits the DNA end. The CDR3 is 14 residues long. Germline lookup yields CDR1 LGHDT and CDR2 YNNKEL (reference sequence). The CDR3 DNA reads TGTGCCAGCAGCCAAGTAATCAGTCCCGACGAGCAGTACTTC. It yields the protein CASSQVISPDEQYF.

Comments on this clonotype: With a much larger clone just one base away, this may be a read error. This chain joins TRBV29-1 and TRBJ1-2; possible D gene TRBD1, 6 bases. The ends were cut back, 7 bases at V and 2 bases at J, with 14 bases in the middle. CDR1 SQVTM and CDR2 ANQGSEA come from the germline V gene. The CDR3 spans 13 residues. The CDR3 spells CSAGQSLNYGYTF. The CDR3 DNA follows: TGCAGCGCTGGACAGAGTTTGAACTATGGCTACACCTTC.

V gene TRBV6-1 combines with J gene TRBJ2-5; D is perhaps TRBD2 (5 bases). The DNA matches TRBJ2-7 better at its end, which makes the J call doubtful. There are 12 residues in the CDR3. In germline, CDR1 is MNHNS, CDR2 SASEGT. The CDR3 DNA reads as TGTGCCAGCAGTGAAGTTAGCGACGAGCAGTACTTC. This encodes CASSEVSDEQYF.

This sequence joins TRBV29-1 and TRBJ2-1, with 8 bases aligning to TRBD2. The ends lost 6 bases at V and 7 bases at J; junction bases unmatched: 11. The CDR3 runs 14 residues. Germline values: CDR1 SQVTM, CDR2 ANQGSEA. CDR3 coding DNA: TGCAGCGTCGGGGGGGGGGAGCTTCGGAATGAGCAGTTCTTC. It translates to CSVGGGELRNEQFF.

This chain connects TRBV10-3 to TRBJ2-1; no firm D call. Trimming cost V 4 bases and J 7 bases, with 8 bases left between them. There are 12 residues in the CDR3. Germline V CDR1 and CDR2: ENHRY, SYGVKD. The CDR3 DNA sequence: TGTGCCATCAGTGCGAGCGCTAATGAGCAGTTCTTC. It yields the protein CAISASANEQFF.

This clonotype has more than one count but fewer than ten. The chain uses TRBV5-1 and TRBJ2-1, with 10 nucleotides matching TRBD1. This CDR3 comprises 16 residues. V shed 3 bases, J shed 6 bases, and the junction held 9 bases outside the gene matches. Germline CDR1 is SGHRS and CDR2 is YFSETQ. The chain's CDR3 is CASSSQPGQGFNEQFF. CDR3 bases: TGCGCCAGCAGCTCACAACCGGGACAGGGGTTCAATGAGCAGTTCTTC.

V gene TRBV4-3 combines with J gene TRBJ2-6; tentative D call: TRBD1 (6 bases). This CDR3 comprises 16 residues. Per germline, CDR1 LGHNA and CDR2 YSLEER. Trimming shortened V by 4 bases and J by 2 bases, and 12 bases separated the two germline ends. DNA of the CDR3: TGCGCCAGCAGCCCAGGGGTATTGGCTGGGGCCAACGTCCTGACTTTC. Its translation: CASSPGVLAGANVLTF.

This clonotype was detected ten times or more. The rearrangement uses TRBV2 and TRBJ2-1; no clear D. CDR3 length: 11 amino acids. Trimming took off 3 bases at V and 7 bases at J, with 4 bases between the two ends. Germline V gene sequence: CDR1 SNHLY, CDR2 FYNNEI. The CDR3 sequence: CASSEKNEQFF. The DNA of the CDR3 is TGTGCCAGCAGTGAGAAGAATGAGCAGTTCTTC. Complete variable domain (other parts from reference TRBV2 and TRBJ2-1): EPEVTQTPSHQVTQMGQEVILRCVPISNHLYFYWYRQILGQKVEFLVSFYNNEISEKSEIFDDQFSVERPDGSNFTLKIRSTKLEDSAMYFCASSEKNEQFFGPGTRLTVL.

This clonotype was counted between two and nine times. The chain recombines TRBV4-3 with TRBJ2-3; TRBD1 is a possible D gene (6 bases). The CDR3 totals 15 residues. The germline CDR1 and CDR2 sequences are LGHNA and YSLEER. Trimming removed 2 bases at V and 0 bases at J, with 9 bases between. The CDR3 sequence is CASSQRTASTDTQYF. CDR3 in DNA: TGCGCCAGCAGCCAACGGACAGCTAGCACAGATACGCAGTATTTT.

This clonotype was detected a few times. The chain couples TRBV6-1 to TRBJ2-7; D unresolved. Deletions cut 2 bases from V and 3 bases from J, with 5 bases between. Looked up from germline, CDR1 is MNHNS and CDR2 is SASEGT. The CDR3 runs 12 residues. For the CDR3, the DNA is TGTGCCAGCAGTGAATGGGACTACGAGCAGTACTTC. Protein: CASSEWDYEQYF.

This clonotype was observed a handful of times. V and J are TRBV20-1 and TRBJ1-2; D gene ambiguous. V lost 6 bases and J lost 3, with 17 bases in between. This CDR3 is 14 amino acids long. Per germline, CDR1 DFQATT and CDR2 SNEGSKA (reference sequence). CDR3 loop: CSATRRDAYYGYTF. CDR3 sequence (DNA): TGCAGTGCCACGAGGCGGGATGCCTACTATGGCTACACCTTC.